This section outlines one TCR beta chain sequence together with its context. Germline values: CDR1 MNHEY, CDR2 SVGAGI. The CDR3 runs to 13 residues. Trimming removed 5 bases at V and 6 bases at J, with 13 bases between. Repertoires were generated with immunoSEQ multiplex PCR, while TCRdb's copy carries only in-frame clones and drops some. In the table there are a few hundred thousand clones, approximately 90% of which are singletons. This record comes from a study of blood T cell repertoires in COVID-19. The TCR comes from a man aged 25 to 40 with acute or convalescent COVID-19. J is TRBJ1-2 and V is TRBV6-5, with D perhaps TRBD1 (5 bases). Sequencing used peripheral blood. The CDR3, as DNA: TGTGCCAGCAGTCGGACACAAGTGGATGGCTACACCTTC. Translation gives CASSRTQVDGYTF.